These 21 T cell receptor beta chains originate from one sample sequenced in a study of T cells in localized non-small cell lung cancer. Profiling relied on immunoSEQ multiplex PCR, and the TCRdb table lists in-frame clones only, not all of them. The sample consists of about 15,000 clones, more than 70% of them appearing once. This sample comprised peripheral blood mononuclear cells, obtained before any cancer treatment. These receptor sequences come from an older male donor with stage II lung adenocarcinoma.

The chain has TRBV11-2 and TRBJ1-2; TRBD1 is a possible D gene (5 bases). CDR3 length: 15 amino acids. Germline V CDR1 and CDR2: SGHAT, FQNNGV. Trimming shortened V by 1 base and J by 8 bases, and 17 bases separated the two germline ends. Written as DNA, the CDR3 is TGTGCCAGCAGCTTAGTGCTAGGGGCTCAGGAGGGCTACACCTTC. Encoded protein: CASSLVLGAQEGYTF.

This CDR3 reads CSVRTSGSYEQYF. The CDR3 coding sequence is TGCAGCGTTCGTACTAGCGGCTCCTACGAGCAGTACTTC. This sequence joins TRBV29-1 and TRBJ2-7, with 8 bases matching TRBD2. CDR3 size: 13 residues. The V gene end was trimmed by 5 bases and the J gene end by 0 bases; junction bases not matched to a gene: 3. Germline V gene sequence: CDR1 SQVTM, CDR2 ANQGSEA.

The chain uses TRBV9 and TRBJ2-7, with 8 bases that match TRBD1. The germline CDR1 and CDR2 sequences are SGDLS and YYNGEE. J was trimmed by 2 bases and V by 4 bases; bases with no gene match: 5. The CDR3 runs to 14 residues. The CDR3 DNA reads TGTGCCAGCAGCCAAGACAGGGGCGCCTACGAGCAGTACTTC. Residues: CASSQDRGAYEQYF.

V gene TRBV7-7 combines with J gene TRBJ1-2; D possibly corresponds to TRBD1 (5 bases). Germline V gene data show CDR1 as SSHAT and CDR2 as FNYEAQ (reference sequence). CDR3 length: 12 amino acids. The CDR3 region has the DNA TGTGCGGGGGGTGGAGGAAACTATGGCTACACCTTC. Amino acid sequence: CAGGGGNYGYTF. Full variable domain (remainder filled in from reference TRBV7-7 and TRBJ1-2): GAGVSQSPRYKVTKRGQDVTLRCDPISSHATLYWYQQALGQGPEFLTYFNYEAQPDKSGLPSDRFSAERPEGSISTLTIQRTEQRDSAMYRCAGGGGNYGYTFGSGTRLTVV.

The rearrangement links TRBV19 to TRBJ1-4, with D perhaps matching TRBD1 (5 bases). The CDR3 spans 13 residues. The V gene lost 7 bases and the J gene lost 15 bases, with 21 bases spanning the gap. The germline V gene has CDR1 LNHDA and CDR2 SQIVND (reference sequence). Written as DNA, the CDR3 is TGTGCCAGTACCCTAAACCGGGGGGGAAGGTTGTTTTTT. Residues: CASTLNRGGRLFF.

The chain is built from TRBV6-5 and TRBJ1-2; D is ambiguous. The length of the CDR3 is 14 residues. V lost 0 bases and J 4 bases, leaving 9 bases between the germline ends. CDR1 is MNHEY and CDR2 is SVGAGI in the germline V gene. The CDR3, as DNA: TGTGCCAGCAGTTACTCTGGTAACAGCTATGGCTACACCTTC. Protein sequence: CASSYSGNSYGYTF.

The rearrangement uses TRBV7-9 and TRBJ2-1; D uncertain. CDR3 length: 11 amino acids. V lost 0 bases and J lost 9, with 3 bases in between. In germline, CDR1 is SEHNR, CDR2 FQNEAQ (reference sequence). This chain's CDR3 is CASSLASEQFF. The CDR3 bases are TGTGCCAGCAGCTTAGCGTCTGAGCAGTTCTTC.

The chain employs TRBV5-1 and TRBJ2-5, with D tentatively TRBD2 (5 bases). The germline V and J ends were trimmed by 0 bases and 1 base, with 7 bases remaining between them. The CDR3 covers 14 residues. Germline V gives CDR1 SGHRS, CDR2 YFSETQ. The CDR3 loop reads CASSLAGSQETQYF. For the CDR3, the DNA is TGCGCCAGCAGCTTGGCTGGGAGCCAAGAGACCCAGTACTTC.

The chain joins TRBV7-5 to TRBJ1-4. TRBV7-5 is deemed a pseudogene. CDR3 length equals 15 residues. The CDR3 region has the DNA TGTGCCAGAAGCTTATTGCCGGGGTTAGATGAAAAACTGTTTTTT. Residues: CARSLLPGLDEKLFF.

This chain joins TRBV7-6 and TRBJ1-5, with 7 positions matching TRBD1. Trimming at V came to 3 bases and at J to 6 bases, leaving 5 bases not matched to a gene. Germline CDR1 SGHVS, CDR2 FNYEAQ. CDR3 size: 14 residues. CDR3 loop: CASSFSTGPQPQHF. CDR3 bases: TGTGCCAGCAGCTTCTCGACAGGGCCTCAGCCCCAGCATTTT.

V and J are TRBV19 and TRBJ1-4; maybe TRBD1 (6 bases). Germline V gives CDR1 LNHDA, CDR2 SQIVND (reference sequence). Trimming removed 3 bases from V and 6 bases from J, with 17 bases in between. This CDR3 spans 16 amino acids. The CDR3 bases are TGTGCCAGTAGTATGGGCATAGGGGGGCTGGATGAAAAACTGTTTTTT. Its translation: CASSMGIGGLDEKLFF.

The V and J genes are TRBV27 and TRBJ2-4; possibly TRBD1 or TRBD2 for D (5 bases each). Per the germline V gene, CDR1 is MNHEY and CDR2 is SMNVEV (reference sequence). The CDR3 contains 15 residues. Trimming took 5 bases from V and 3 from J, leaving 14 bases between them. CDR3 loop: CASSPWGNGKNIQYF. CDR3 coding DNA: TGTGCCAGCAGTCCCTGGGGGAATGGCAAAAACATTCAGTACTTC.

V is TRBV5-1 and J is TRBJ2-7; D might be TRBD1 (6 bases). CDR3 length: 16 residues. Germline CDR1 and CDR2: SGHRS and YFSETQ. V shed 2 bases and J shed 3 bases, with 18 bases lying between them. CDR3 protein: CASSLQSGQSLYEQYF. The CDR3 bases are TGCGCCAGCAGCTTACAATCCGGACAGTCCCTCTACGAGCAGTACTTC.

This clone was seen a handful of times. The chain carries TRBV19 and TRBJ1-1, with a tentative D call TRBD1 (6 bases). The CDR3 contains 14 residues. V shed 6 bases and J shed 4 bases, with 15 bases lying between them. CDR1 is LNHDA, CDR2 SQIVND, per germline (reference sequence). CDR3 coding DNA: TGTGCCAGTAGAAACTGGGGGGCGTCCACTGAAGCTTTCTTT. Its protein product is CASRNWGASTEAFF.

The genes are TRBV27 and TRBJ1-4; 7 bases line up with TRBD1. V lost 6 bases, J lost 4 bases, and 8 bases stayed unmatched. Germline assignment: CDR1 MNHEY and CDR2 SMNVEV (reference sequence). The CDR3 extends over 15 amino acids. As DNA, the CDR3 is TGTGCCAGCAGAGCCGGGACAGCTGTTAATGAAAAACTGTTTTTT. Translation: CASRAGTAVNEKLFF.

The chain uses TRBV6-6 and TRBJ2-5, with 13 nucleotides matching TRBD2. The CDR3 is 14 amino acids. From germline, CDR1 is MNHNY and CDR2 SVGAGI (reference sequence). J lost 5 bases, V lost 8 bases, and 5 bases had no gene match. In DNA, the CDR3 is TGTGCCAGCGGGGGGACTAGCGGGGAGGAGACCCAGTACTTC. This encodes CASGGTSGEETQYF.

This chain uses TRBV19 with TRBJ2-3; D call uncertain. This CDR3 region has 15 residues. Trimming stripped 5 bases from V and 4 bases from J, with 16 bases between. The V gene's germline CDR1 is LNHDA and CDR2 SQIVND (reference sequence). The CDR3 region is CASSAPGRTPDTQYF. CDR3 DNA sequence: TGTGCCAGTAGTGCACCCGGACGGACCCCAGATACGCAGTATTTT.

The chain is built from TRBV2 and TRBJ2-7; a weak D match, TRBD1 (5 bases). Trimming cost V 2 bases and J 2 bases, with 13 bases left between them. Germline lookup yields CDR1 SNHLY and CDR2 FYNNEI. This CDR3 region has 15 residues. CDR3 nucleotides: TGTGCCAGCAGTGAAACCAGGGATGGCCCCTACGAGCAGTACTTC. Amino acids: CASSETRDGPYEQYF.

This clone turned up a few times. The CDR3 sequence is CASSLHTGGNQPQHF. CDR3 in DNA: TGTGCCAGCAGCCTCCACACAGGCGGGAATCAGCCCCAGCATTTT. J is TRBJ1-5 and V is TRBV7-9, with a tentative D call TRBD1 (5 bases). V lost 5 bases to trimming and J lost 4 bases, with 15 bases between them. The CDR3 is 15 amino acids. The V gene's germline CDR1 is SEHNR and CDR2 FQNEAQ (reference sequence). The whole variable domain, filled in from reference TRBV7-9 and TRBJ1-5, reads DTGVSQNPRHKITKRGQNVTFRCDPISEHNRLYWYRQTLGQGPEFLTYFQNEAQLEKSRLLSDRFSAERPKGSFSTLEIQRTEQGDSAMYLCASSLHTGGNQPQHFGDGTRLSIL.

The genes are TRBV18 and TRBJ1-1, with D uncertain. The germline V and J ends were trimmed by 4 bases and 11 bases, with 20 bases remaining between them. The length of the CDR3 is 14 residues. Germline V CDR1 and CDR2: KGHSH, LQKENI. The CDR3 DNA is TGTGCCAGCTCACTCCCGAGCGGGGATTCGGTGGCTTTCTTT. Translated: CASSLPSGDSVAFF.

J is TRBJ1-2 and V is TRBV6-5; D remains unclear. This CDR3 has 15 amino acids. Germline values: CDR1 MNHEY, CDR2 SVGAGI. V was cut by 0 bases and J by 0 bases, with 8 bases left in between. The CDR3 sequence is CASSYSGEPNYGYTF. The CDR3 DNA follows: TGTGCCAGCAGTTACTCCGGGGAGCCTAACTATGGCTACACCTTC.